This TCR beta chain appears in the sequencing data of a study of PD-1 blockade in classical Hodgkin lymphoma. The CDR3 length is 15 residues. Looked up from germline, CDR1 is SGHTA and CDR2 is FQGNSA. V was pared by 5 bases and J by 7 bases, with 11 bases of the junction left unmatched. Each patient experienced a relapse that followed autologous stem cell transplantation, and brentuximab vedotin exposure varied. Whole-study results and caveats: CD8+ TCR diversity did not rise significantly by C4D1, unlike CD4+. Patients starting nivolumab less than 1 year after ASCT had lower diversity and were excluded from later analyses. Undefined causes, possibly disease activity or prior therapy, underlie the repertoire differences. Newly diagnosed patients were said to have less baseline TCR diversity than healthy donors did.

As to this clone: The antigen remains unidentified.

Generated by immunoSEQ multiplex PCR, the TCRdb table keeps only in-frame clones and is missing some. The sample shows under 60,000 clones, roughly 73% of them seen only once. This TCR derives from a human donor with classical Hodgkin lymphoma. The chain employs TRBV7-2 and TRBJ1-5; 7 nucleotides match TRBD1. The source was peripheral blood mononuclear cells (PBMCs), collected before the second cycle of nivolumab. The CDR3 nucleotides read TGTGCCAGCAGCCTTAGGACAGGCCAGGAACAGCCCCAGCATTTT. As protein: CASSLRTGQEQPQHF.